This is a list of T cell receptor beta chains from one sample in a study of blood T cell repertoires in COVID-19. TCRdb keeps only in-frame clones here, not all; method: immunoSEQ multiplex PCR. The sample shows some 300,000 clones, 85% to 90% of them seen only once. The sequenced material came from PBMCs or T cells enriched from blood (not recorded which). Receptors were obtained from a woman aged 30 to 39 who had recovered from COVID-19. Both conserved end residues are part of each CDR3. D genes are given only for firm matches. Part of the rows lack a size; the others show once, few, many or a class for expanded clones.

clone size: once; D gene: TRBD2; J gene: TRBJ2-1; CDR3 length: 17; V gene: TRBV19; CDR3 protein: CASSIQGLARGYNEQFF; CDR3 DNA: TGTGCCAGTAGTATCCAGGGACTAGCGAGGGGCTACAATGAGCAGTTCTTC
clone size: NA; D gene: NA; J gene: TRBJ1-4; CDR3 length: 16; V gene: TRBV30; CDR3 protein: CAWSNSKTGTNEKLFF; CDR3 DNA: TGTGCCTGGAGTAATTCGAAGACCGGGACTAATGAAAAACTGTTTTTT
clone size: NA; D gene: NA; J gene: TRBJ1-5; CDR3 length: 13; V gene: TRBV18; CDR3 protein: CASSRQVGQPQHF; CDR3 DNA: TGTGCCAGCTCACGACAGGTTGGTCAGCCCCAGCATTTT
clone size: few; D gene: TRBD1; J gene: TRBJ2-3; CDR3 length: 16; V gene: TRBV4-2; CDR3 protein: CASSQDRGQGADTQYF; CDR3 DNA: TGTGCCAGCAGCCAAGATCGCGGACAGGGGGCTGATACGCAGTATTTT
clone size: NA; D gene: TRBD1; J gene: TRBJ1-3; CDR3 length: 17; V gene: TRBV25-1; CDR3 protein: CASSPTLGQDSGNTIYF; CDR3 DNA: TGTGCCAGCAGCCCTACCCTTGGACAGGACTCTGGAAACACCATATATTTT
clone size: NA; D gene: NA; J gene: TRBJ2-3; CDR3 length: 14; V gene: TRBV27; CDR3 protein: CASSDNPWADTQYF; CDR3 DNA: TGTGCCAGCAGTGACAACCCGTGGGCAGATACGCAGTATTTT
clone size: NA; D gene: TRBD2; J gene: TRBJ2-7; CDR3 length: 15; V gene: TRBV7-2; CDR3 protein: CASSLEGTSGAEQYF; CDR3 DNA: TGTGCCAGCAGCTTAGAAGGGACTAGCGGGGCGGAGCAGTACTTC
clone size: NA; D gene: TRBD1; J gene: TRBJ1-6; CDR3 length: 15; V gene: TRBV3-1/TRBV3-2; CDR3 protein: CASSQVTGSGSPLHF; CDR3 DNA: TGTGCCAGCAGCCAAGTGACAGGGTCGGGATCACCCCTCCACTTT
clone size: NA; D gene: TRBD1; J gene: TRBJ1-1; CDR3 length: 14; V gene: TRBV5-5; CDR3 protein: CASSSGTGNTEAFF; CDR3 DNA: TGTGCCAGCAGCTCGGGGACAGGGAACACTGAAGCTTTCTTT
clone size: NA; D gene: NA; J gene: TRBJ2-1; CDR3 length: 18; V gene: TRBV7-9; CDR3 protein: CASSLRLSGDLKHNEQFF; CDR3 DNA: TGTGCCAGCAGCTTACGCCTTAGCGGAGACCTCAAACACAATGAGCAGTTCTTC
clone size: once; D gene: TRBD2; J gene: TRBJ2-7; CDR3 length: 16; V gene: TRBV4-2; CDR3 protein: CASSQESGTSGSGKYF; CDR3 DNA: TGTGCCAGCAGCCAAGAATCAGGGACTAGCGGGAGCGGCAAGTACTTC
clone size: NA; D gene: NA; J gene: TRBJ2-7; CDR3 length: 11; V gene: TRBV5-6; CDR3 protein: CASSVNSEQYF; CDR3 DNA: TGTGCCAGCAGCGTGAACAGCGAGCAGTACTTC
clone size: NA; D gene: TRBD2; J gene: TRBJ2-1; CDR3 length: 16; V gene: TRBV5-1; CDR3 protein: CASSLDGLAGVNEQFF; CDR3 DNA: TGCGCCAGCAGCTTGGACGGACTAGCTGGCGTAAATGAGCAGTTCTTC
clone size: NA; D gene: NA; J gene: TRBJ1-4; CDR3 length: 14; V gene: TRBV6-2/TRBV6-3; CDR3 protein: CASIPDRGNEKLFF; CDR3 DNA: TGTGCCAGCATCCCGGACCGAGGGAATGAAAAACTGTTTTTT
clone size: NA; D gene: TRBD2; J gene: TRBJ2-7; CDR3 length: 16; V gene: TRBV6-6; CDR3 protein: CASEGQGTSGRYEQYF; CDR3 DNA: TGTGCCAGCGAGGGCCAAGGGACTAGCGGAAGGTACGAGCAGTACTTC
clone size: NA; D gene: TRBD1; J gene: TRBJ2-3; CDR3 length: 16; V gene: TRBV3-1/TRBV3-2; CDR3 protein: CASSQGRTGWPDTQYF; CDR3 DNA: TGTGCCAGCAGCCAAGGCCGGACAGGATGGCCAGATACGCAGTATTTT
clone size: NA; D gene: NA; J gene: TRBJ2-7; CDR3 length: 16; V gene: TRBV18; CDR3 protein: CASSPAGVGRSYEQYF; CDR3 DNA: TGTGCCAGCTCACCCGCGGGCGTGGGGAGATCCTACGAGCAGTACTTC
clone size: NA; D gene: TRBD1; J gene: TRBJ1-2; CDR3 length: 14; V gene: TRBV13; CDR3 protein: CASRGQGRNYGYTF; CDR3 DNA: TGTGCCAGCAGGGGACAGGGGCGAAACTATGGCTACACCTTC
clone size: NA; D gene: NA; J gene: TRBJ2-5; CDR3 length: 14; V gene: TRBV7-3; CDR3 protein: CASSPPGGGETQYF; CDR3 DNA: TGTGCCAGCAGCCCCCCTGGGGGCGGGGAGACCCAGTACTTC
clone size: NA; D gene: NA; J gene: TRBJ1-3; CDR3 length: 16; V gene: TRBV5-6; CDR3 protein: CASSLRTDFSGNTIYF; CDR3 DNA: TGTGCCAGCAGCCTTAGGACGGACTTTTCTGGAAACACCATATATTTT
clone size: NA; D gene: NA; J gene: TRBJ1-4; CDR3 length: 15; V gene: TRBV19; CDR3 protein: CASSTIARISEKLFF; CDR3 DNA: TGTGCCAGTAGTACAATTGCGCGGATTTCGGAAAAACTGTTTTTT
clone size: once; D gene: TRBD1; J gene: TRBJ1-5; CDR3 length: 14; V gene: TRBV7-9; CDR3 protein: CASTPGGSSQPQHF; CDR3 DNA: TGTGCCAGCACCCCAGGGGGGTCTAGTCAGCCCCAGCATTTT
clone size: NA; D gene: TRBD1; J gene: TRBJ1-1; CDR3 length: 13; V gene: TRBV6-4; CDR3 protein: CASRGTGNTEAFF; CDR3 DNA: TGTGCCAGCAGGGGGACAGGGAACACTGAAGCTTTCTTT
clone size: few; D gene: NA; J gene: TRBJ2-1; CDR3 length: 13; V gene: TRBV19; CDR3 protein: CASSRRGWREQFF; CDR3 DNA: TGTGCCAGTAGCAGAAGAGGATGGCGCGAGCAGTTCTTC
clone size: NA; D gene: NA; J gene: TRBJ2-1; CDR3 length: 23; V gene: TRBV12-5; CDR3 protein: CASGSWGTGSMSLAGESSYEQFF; CDR3 DNA: TGTGCTAGTGGTTCATGGGGGACAGGGAGTATGTCCCTAGCGGGAGAATCCTCGTATGAGCAGTTCTTC
clone size: once; D gene: NA; J gene: TRBJ2-5; CDR3 length: 14; V gene: TRBV6-5; CDR3 protein: CASTTNRYQETQYF; CDR3 DNA: TGTGCCAGCACCACGAACCGGTACCAAGAGACCCAGTACTTC
clone size: NA; D gene: NA; J gene: TRBJ1-5; CDR3 length: 13; V gene: TRBV28; CDR3 protein: CASSLLGPQPQHF; CDR3 DNA: TGTGCCAGCAGTTTATTGGGGCCTCAGCCCCAGCATTTT
clone size: NA; D gene: TRBD1; J gene: TRBJ1-1; CDR3 length: 15; V gene: TRBV10-3; CDR3 protein: CAISEGGQGTTEAFF; CDR3 DNA: TGTGCCATCAGTGAGGGAGGACAGGGGACCACTGAAGCTTTCTTT
clone size: NA; D gene: NA; J gene: TRBJ1-4; CDR3 length: 16; V gene: TRBV5-6; CDR3 protein: CASSLDAGGKVEKLFF; CDR3 DNA: TGTGCCAGCAGCTTGGACGCGGGGGGAAAGGTTGAAAAACTGTTTTTT
clone size: NA; D gene: TRBD1; J gene: TRBJ2-3; CDR3 length: 14; V gene: TRBV6-5; CDR3 protein: CASKGQGHSDTQYF; CDR3 DNA: TGTGCCAGCAAGGGACAGGGTCATTCAGATACGCAGTATTTT
clone size: NA; D gene: NA; J gene: TRBJ1-5; CDR3 length: 14; V gene: TRBV3-1/TRBV3-2; CDR3 protein: CASSPQAGNQPQHF; CDR3 DNA: TGTGCCAGCAGCCCTCAGGCGGGGAATCAGCCCCAGCATTTT
clone size: NA; D gene: NA; J gene: TRBJ1-5; CDR3 length: 15; V gene: TRBV5-1; CDR3 protein: CASSLAGISNQPQHF; CDR3 DNA: TGCGCCAGCAGCTTGGCGGGTATTAGCAATCAGCCCCAGCATTTT
clone size: NA; D gene: NA; J gene: TRBJ1-2; CDR3 length: 13; V gene: TRBV27; CDR3 protein: CASSFRGNYGYTF; CDR3 DNA: TGTGCCAGCAGTTTTCGGGGTAACTATGGCTACACCTTC
clone size: NA; D gene: NA; J gene: TRBJ1-5; CDR3 length: 13; V gene: TRBV19; CDR3 protein: CASSSPQNQPQHF; CDR3 DNA: TGTGCCAGTAGTTCCCCTCAGAATCAGCCCCAGCATTTT
clone size: NA; D gene: NA; J gene: TRBJ2-7; CDR3 length: 14; V gene: TRBV13; CDR3 protein: CASTSPGHPYEQYF; CDR3 DNA: TGTGCCAGCACATCTCCGGGACACCCCTACGAGCAGTACTTC
clone size: NA; D gene: NA; J gene: TRBJ1-1; CDR3 length: 13; V gene: TRBV18; CDR3 protein: CASSPRQDTEAFF; CDR3 DNA: TGTGCCAGCTCACCACGACAGGACACTGAAGCTTTCTTT
clone size: NA; D gene: TRBD2; J gene: TRBJ2-1; CDR3 length: 14; V gene: TRBV5-5; CDR3 protein: CASSFGLEDNEQFF; CDR3 DNA: TGTGCCAGCAGCTTTGGACTAGAAGACAATGAGCAGTTCTTC
clone size: NA; D gene: TRBD1; J gene: TRBJ1-1; CDR3 length: 15; V gene: TRBV29-1; CDR3 protein: CSVEQGEWAGTEAFF; CDR3 DNA: TGCAGCGTTGAACAGGGGGAATGGGCGGGCACTGAAGCTTTCTTT
clone size: NA; D gene: NA; J gene: TRBJ2-2; CDR3 length: 12; V gene: TRBV12-3/TRBV12-4; CDR3 protein: CASSSSTGELFF; CDR3 DNA: TGTGCCAGCAGCTCTAGCACCGGGGAGCTGTTTTTT
clone size: NA; D gene: TRBD1; J gene: TRBJ1-2; CDR3 length: 15; V gene: TRBV15; CDR3 protein: CATRPEGQGNYGYTF; CDR3 DNA: TGTGCCACCAGACCCGAGGGACAGGGTAACTATGGCTACACCTTC
clone size: NA; D gene: NA; J gene: TRBJ2-1; CDR3 length: 14; V gene: TRBV5-6; CDR3 protein: CASSLGRAYNEQFF; CDR3 DNA: TGTGCCAGCAGCTTGGGAAGAGCATACAATGAGCAGTTCTTC
clone size: NA; D gene: NA; J gene: TRBJ1-2; CDR3 length: 11; V gene: TRBV7-2; CDR3 protein: CASSLGHGYTF; CDR3 DNA: TGTGCCAGCAGCCTAGGGCACGGCTACACCTTC
clone size: NA; D gene: TRBD2; J gene: TRBJ2-7; CDR3 length: 19; V gene: TRBV28; CDR3 protein: CASSPTAGLRLAGAYEQYF; CDR3 DNA: TGTGCCAGCAGTCCTACGGCCGGGCTCCGACTAGCGGGGGCCTACGAGCAGTACTTC
clone size: NA; D gene: NA; J gene: TRBJ1-1; CDR3 length: 16; V gene: TRBV19; CDR3 protein: CASRVIVDKANTEAFF; CDR3 DNA: TGTGCCAGTAGAGTTATTGTAGACAAGGCGAACACTGAAGCTTTCTTT
clone size: NA; D gene: NA; J gene: TRBJ1-5; CDR3 length: 17; V gene: TRBV11-2; CDR3 protein: CASSSGGWGRWNQPQHF; CDR3 DNA: TGTGCCAGCAGCTCCGGGGGGTGGGGACGGTGGAATCAGCCCCAGCATTTT
clone size: few; D gene: NA; J gene: TRBJ1-5; CDR3 length: 17; V gene: TRBV12-5; CDR3 protein: CASGFGRGFGSNQPQHF; CDR3 DNA: TGTGCTAGTGGTTTCGGGCGGGGGTTCGGAAGCAATCAGCCCCAGCATTTT
clone size: NA; D gene: NA; J gene: TRBJ1-3; CDR3 length: 16; V gene: TRBV19; CDR3 protein: CASTTTDWYSGNTIYF; CDR3 DNA: TGTGCCAGTACCACGACCGACTGGTACTCTGGAAACACCATATATTTT
clone size: once; D gene: NA; J gene: TRBJ2-5; CDR3 length: 14; V gene: TRBV7-7; CDR3 protein: CASSLGGMGETQYF; CDR3 DNA: TGTGCTAGCAGCTTAGGCGGGATGGGAGAGACCCAGTACTTC
clone size: NA; D gene: NA; J gene: TRBJ1-4; CDR3 length: 16; V gene: TRBV5-6; CDR3 protein: CASSLETGRTNEKLFF; CDR3 DNA: TGTGCCAGCAGCTTGGAAACAGGGCGAACTAATGAAAAACTGTTTTTT
clone size: NA; D gene: NA; J gene: TRBJ2-5; CDR3 length: 15; V gene: TRBV4-2; CDR3 protein: CASSQVSASAETQYF; CDR3 DNA: TGTGCCAGCAGCCAAGTTTCAGCTAGCGCCGAGACCCAGTACTTC
clone size: NA; D gene: NA; J gene: TRBJ1-1; CDR3 length: 16; V gene: TRBV2; CDR3 protein: CASSEALGGMHTEAFF; CDR3 DNA: TGTGCCAGCAGTGAAGCGCTCGGAGGGATGCACACTGAAGCTTTCTTT
clone size: NA; D gene: TRBD1; J gene: TRBJ1-2; CDR3 length: 16; V gene: TRBV15; CDR3 protein: CATSRDRGQGIDGYTF; CDR3 DNA: TGTGCCACCAGCAGAGATCGGGGACAGGGGATCGACGGCTACACCTTC
clone size: few; D gene: NA; J gene: TRBJ2-7; CDR3 length: 11; V gene: TRBV10-3; CDR3 protein: CAIEDNSIIIF; CDR3 DNA: TGTGCCATCGAGGACAACTCGATTATCATCTTC
clone size: NA; D gene: NA; J gene: TRBJ1-1; CDR3 length: 14; V gene: TRBV9; CDR3 protein: CASSLGASNTEAFF; CDR3 DNA: TGTGCCAGCAGCCTAGGGGCGTCGAACACTGAAGCTTTCTTT
clone size: NA; D gene: NA; J gene: TRBJ2-5; CDR3 length: 13; V gene: TRBV5-4; CDR3 protein: CASSLQGQETQYF; CDR3 DNA: TGTGCCAGCAGCTTGCAGGGTCAAGAGACCCAGTACTTC
clone size: NA; D gene: TRBD1; J gene: TRBJ2-5; CDR3 length: 12; V gene: TRBV29-1; CDR3 protein: CSVIDRDETQYF; CDR3 DNA: TGCAGCGTAATAGACAGGGATGAGACCCAGTACTTC
clone size: NA; D gene: NA; J gene: TRBJ2-2; CDR3 length: 13; V gene: TRBV18; CDR3 protein: CASSPPGTGELFF; CDR3 DNA: TGTGCCAGCTCACCTCCGGGCACCGGGGAGCTGTTTTTT
clone size: NA; D gene: NA; J gene: TRBJ2-5; CDR3 length: 13; V gene: TRBV3-1/TRBV3-2; CDR3 protein: CASSHDRQETQYF; CDR3 DNA: TGTGCCAGCAGTCACGACAGGCAAGAGACCCAGTACTTC
clone size: NA; D gene: NA; J gene: TRBJ1-1; CDR3 length: 14; V gene: TRBV28; CDR3 protein: CASSITSDYTEAFF; CDR3 DNA: TGTGCCAGCAGTATAACAAGCGACTACACTGAAGCTTTCTTT